This TCR beta chain was observed in a study of radiotherapy plus CTLA-4 blockade in lung cancer. The overall study: Objective response was observed in about 19% of patients, and disease control in about 30%.

This clone was counted a few times. Germline lookup yields CDR1 MGHRA and CDR2 YSYEKL. CDR3 length equals 19 residues. Trimming took 4 bases from V and 2 from J, leaving 24 bases between them. Profiled with immunoSEQ multiplex PCR; TCRdb holds only in-frame clones, not every one. The data hold tens of thousands of clones, with 75% observed a single time. The starting material was peripheral blood, obtained from a patient treated with radiotherapy plus ipilimumab. The chain joins TRBV4-1 to TRBJ2-4; possible D gene TRBD2, 7 bases. The clonotype comes from a human donor with non-small cell lung cancer who had stable disease on radiotherapy plus ipilimumab. CDR3 nucleotide sequence: TGCGCCAGCAGCCCACCCGTCTTCCGGGGGGCTATTTCCAAAAACATTCAGTACTTC. This gives the protein CASSPPVFRGAISKNIQYF.